The T cell receptor beta chain described here comes from a study of blood T cells in healthy people across ages. Study-wide points: Any conclusive comparison of naive versus antigen-experienced cells was prevented by using unsorted PBMCs.

The second PCR ran roughly 6 to 11 cycles with a sample-barcoded 5' primer and J-beta primers. TCRdb ran MiXCR on the 5' RACE reads and lists one entry per CDR3 protein. The sample lists about 760,000 distinct CDR3 sequences; about 56% were seen once. Worth noting for this clonotype: The antigen remains undetermined.

V shed 6 bases and J 2 bases; nucleotides not matched to a gene: 11. Germline lookup yields CDR1 MNHEY and CDR2 SMNVEV (reference sequence). The CDR3 is 16 amino acids. The V and J genes are TRBV27 and TRBJ2-3; 7 bases match TRBD2. The sequence was obtained from a man aged 35 to 55 in good health. What was sequenced was blood. The CDR3 coding sequence is TGTGCCAGCAGGGATAACAGCGGGGCTTCCACAGATACGCAGTATTTT. This sequence encodes CASRDNSGASTDTQYF.